Below are 30 T cell receptor beta chains sequenced from a single sample in a study of T cell responses to AZD1222 COVID-19 vaccine. The repertoire was sequenced with immunoSEQ multiplex PCR; TCRdb's copy has only in-frame clones and lacks some. The repertoire consists of roughly 150,000 clones, with less than 95% occurring once and the leading ten covering less than 5.5%. Material: peripheral blood, obtained on day 0 of AZD1222 vaccination. The receptors originated from an adult in good health.

This chain links TRBV4-3 with TRBJ1-1; D is ambiguous. The V end lost 3 bases, the J end lost 0 bases, and 2 bases lay between the germline ends. Per the germline V gene, CDR1 is LGHNA and CDR2 is YSLEER. There are 12 residues in the CDR3. The CDR3 DNA sequence: TGCGCCAGCAGCCACCTGAACACTGAAGCTTTCTTT. Translating gives CASSHLNTEAFF.

This chain links TRBV2 with TRBJ1-2; TRBD1 matches 8 bases. The germline gives CDR1 SNHLY, CDR2 FYNNEI. The J segment lost 2 bases and the V segment lost 2 bases, leaving 4 bases of the junction unmatched. The CDR3 has 15 residues. The CDR3 reads CASSEPWDRNYGYTF. CDR3 bases: TGTGCCAGCAGTGAACCTTGGGACAGGAACTATGGCTACACCTTC.

The gene calls are TRBV7-3 and TRBJ1-1; a weak D match, TRBD1 (5 bases). Trimming left V 5 bases short and J 1 base short, with 14 bases between. The CDR3 covers 15 residues. CDR1 and CDR2 (germline): SGHTA, FQGTGA. The chain's CDR3 is CASSPQRGGNTEAFF. The CDR3 DNA follows: TGTGCCAGCAGCCCTCAACGTGGGGGGAACACTGAAGCTTTCTTT.

The V call is TRBV7-3, the J call TRBJ2-3, with D possibly being TRBD2 (6 bases). V lost 8 bases to trimming and J lost 2 bases, with 14 bases between them. Germline V lookup: CDR1 SGHTA, CDR2 FQGTGA. This CDR3 spans 14 amino acids. For the CDR3, the DNA is TGTGCCAGCGCGTTAGCGGAGATCACAGATACGCAGTATTTT. Translating gives CASALAEITDTQYF.

This chain connects TRBV28 to TRBJ1-1; 8 nucleotides align to TRBD1. CDR3 length equals 14 residues. Per germline, CDR1 MDHEN and CDR2 SYDVKM. Trimming cost V 5 bases and J 4 bases; bases outside gene matches: 6. Written as DNA, the CDR3 is TGTGCCAGCAGTCTTGACAGGGGCGGCACTGAAGCTTTCTTT. Encoded protein: CASSLDRGGTEAFF.

The chain employs TRBV5-6 and TRBJ1-6; no definite D call. Germline lookup yields CDR1 SGHDT and CDR2 YYEEEE. CDR3 length equals 16 residues. V was cut by 4 bases and J by 4 bases, with 15 bases left in between. The CDR3 is CASSTGPGRYNSPLHF. CDR3 bases: TGTGCCAGCAGCACTGGCCCCGGACGGTATAATTCACCCCTCCACTTT.

DNA for the CDR3: TGCGCCAGCAGCTTGGAGGGTAGCCGCCTCACAGATACGCAGTATTTT. Translating gives CASSLEGSRLTDTQYF. The rearrangement links TRBV5-1 to TRBJ2-3; no clear D. The V gene's germline CDR1 is SGHRS and CDR2 YFSETQ. The CDR3 spans 16 residues. V was shortened by 0 bases and J by 2 bases, with 13 bases between the two germline ends.

This clone has only one observation. The V gene is TRBV2, the J gene TRBJ1-5, with TRBD1 as a possible D gene (6 bases). The CDR3 is made up of 15 amino acids. CDR1 SNHLY and CDR2 FYNNEI come from the germline V gene. With 6 bases removed from V and 3 bases from J, the gap between germline ends came to 15 bases. The CDR3 protein is CASRGSSGANQPQHF. The CDR3, as DNA: TGTGCCAGCAGGGGCTCGTCAGGGGCCAATCAGCCCCAGCATTTT.

The table lists this clone with a few counts. DNA of the CDR3: TGTGCCAGCTCAGAAGGGGCTGGCTATGGCTACACCTTC. Translated: CASSEGAGYGYTF. The gene calls are TRBV18 and TRBJ1-2; D may be TRBD1 (5 bases). CDR1 KGHSH and CDR2 LQKENI come from the germline V gene. CDR3 length equals 13 residues. Between the trimmed V and J ends, which lost 5 bases and 4 bases, there was a span of 11 bases.

This chain joins TRBV29-1 and TRBJ2-7, with TRBD2 identical over 13 bases. V was pared by 3 bases and J by 2 bases, with 10 bases of the junction left unmatched. The germline CDR1 and CDR2 sequences are SQVTM and ANQGSEA. This CDR3 contains 17 residues. This CDR3 reads CSVEATGTSGKPYEQYF. Here the CDR3 DNA reads TGCAGCGTTGAGGCTACCGGGACTAGCGGGAAGCCCTACGAGCAGTACTTC.

The chain combines TRBV10-2 with TRBJ2-7, with 8 bases matching TRBD2. V lost 4 bases to trimming and J lost 2 bases; unmatched junction nucleotides: 7. From germline, CDR1 is WSHSY and CDR2 SAAADI. CDR3 length: 15 amino acids. The CDR3 DNA is TGCGCCAGCAGTGTGACTAGCGAACCAACCTACGAGCAGTACTTC. Translation: CASSVTSEPTYEQYF.

The genes are TRBV30 and TRBJ2-1; D possibly corresponds to TRBD2 (5 bases). The CDR3 length is 15 residues. Germline CDR1 is GTSNPN and CDR2 is SVGIG (reference sequence). V lost 2 bases, J lost 1 base, and 12 bases lay in between. The CDR3 bases are TGTGCCTGGAGTACGGGATCTGGGTCCTACAATGAGCAGTTCTTC. This gives the protein CAWSTGSGSYNEQFF. The full variable domain, in which reference TRBV30 and TRBJ2-1 provide the parts outside the CDR3, is SQTIHQWPATLVQPVGSPLSLECTVEGTSNPNLYWYRQAAGRGLQLLFYSVGIGQISSEVPQNLSASRPQDRQFILSSKKLLLSDSGFYLCAWSTGSGSYNEQFFGPGTRLTVL.

This chain uses TRBV5-1 with TRBJ2-1; D remains ambiguous. CDR3 length: 15 residues. V lost 0 bases and J 3 bases, leaving 10 bases between the germline ends. Per the germline V gene, CDR1 is SGHRS and CDR2 is YFSETQ. The CDR3 DNA follows: TGCGCCAGCAGCTTGGAGCCCGGATTCTACAATGAGCAGTTCTTC. Residues: CASSLEPGFYNEQFF.

This chain joins TRBV4-2 and TRBJ2-1; the match to TRBD2 covers 12 bases. This CDR3 contains 16 residues. Germline CDR1 is LGHNA and CDR2 is YNFKEQ. V was pared by 0 bases and J by 3 bases, with 0 bases of the junction left unmatched. The chain's CDR3 is CASSQELAGGYNEQFF. The CDR3 DNA follows: TGTGCCAGCAGCCAAGAACTAGCGGGAGGCTACAATGAGCAGTTCTTC.

The gene calls are TRBV28 and TRBJ2-3; no clear D. CDR3 size: 15 residues. V was shortened by 5 bases and J by 0 bases, with 12 bases between the two germline ends. Germline CDR1 MDHEN, CDR2 SYDVKM. CDR3 sequence: CASSPQYLSTDTQYF. The CDR3 region has the DNA TGTGCCAGCAGTCCGCAGTACCTTAGCACAGATACGCAGTATTTT. Combining the CDR3 with reference TRBV28 and TRBJ2-3 gives the whole variable domain DVKVTQSSRYLVKRTGEKVFLECVQDMDHENMFWYRQDPGLGLRLIYFSYDVKMKEKGDIPEGYSVSREKKERFSLILESASTNQTSMYLCASSPQYLSTDTQYFGPGTRLTVL.

The chain links TRBV5-4 to TRBJ2-2, with D perhaps being TRBD1 or TRBD2 (6 bases each). The CDR3 is 18 residues long. Germline V gene lookup returns CDR1 SGHNT and CDR2 YYREEE (reference sequence). The V end was cut by 3 bases, the J end by 7 bases, with 25 bases between. DNA of the CDR3: TGTGCCAGCAGCTCCTTTGGGGGGCCCGGGACTCCGATCGGGGAGCTGTTTTTT. It is translated as CASSSFGGPGTPIGELFF.

The chain couples TRBV7-8 to TRBJ2-1; TRBD1 or TRBD2 may be the D gene (5 bases each). The CDR3 spans 17 residues. CDR1 is SGHVS, CDR2 FQNEAQ, per germline. Trimming removed 5 bases from V and 2 bases from J, with 19 bases in between. The CDR3 sequence: CASSPLGGSGTYNEQFF. The CDR3 coding sequence is TGTGCCAGCAGCCCCCTTGGGGGATCCGGGACCTACAATGAGCAGTTCTTC. Based on the CDR3 plus reference TRBV7-8 and TRBJ2-1, the full variable domain is GAGVSQSPRYKVAKRGQDVALRCDPISGHVSLFWYQQALGQGPEFLTYFQNEAQLDKSGLPSDRFFAERPEGSVSTLKIQRTQQEDSAVYLCASSPLGGSGTYNEQFFGPGTRLTVL.

This clone was detected a few times. The chain carries TRBV2 and TRBJ1-3; D not certain. The germline V and J ends were trimmed by 2 bases and 12 bases, with 14 bases remaining between them. The germline CDR1 and CDR2 sequences are SNHLY and FYNNEI. This CDR3 region has 13 residues. The CDR3 protein is CASSETDYVHIYF. The CDR3 DNA sequence: TGTGCCAGCAGTGAAACGGATTATGTCCACATATATTTT.

V is TRBV2 and J is TRBJ1-1; D unclear. This CDR3 is built from 12 residues. Trimming left V 8 bases short and J 0 bases short, with 7 bases between. CDR1 SNHLY and CDR2 FYNNEI come from the germline V gene. The chain's CDR3 is CASGIMNTEAFF. CDR3 coding DNA: TGTGCCAGCGGGATCATGAACACTGAAGCTTTCTTT.

The V and J genes are TRBV14 and TRBJ2-7, with D tentatively TRBD1 or TRBD2 (6 bases each). CDR1 and CDR2 from the germline V gene are SGHDN and FVKESK. CDR3 length: 17 residues. V lost 1 base to trimming and J lost 5 bases, with 21 bases between them. The CDR3 is CASSQAGRRGPFHEQYF. The CDR3 DNA reads TGTGCCAGCAGCCAAGCCGGGAGACGGGGGCCCTTCCACGAGCAGTACTTC.

The chain links TRBV28 to TRBJ1-5, with D unclear. The germline CDR1 and CDR2 sequences are MDHEN and SYDVKM. The CDR3 totals 14 residues. The germline V and J ends were trimmed by 0 bases and 5 bases, with 8 bases remaining between them. CDR3 region: CASSLWGPDQPQHF. The DNA for the CDR3 is TGTGCCAGCAGTTTATGGGGCCCGGATCAGCCCCAGCATTTT.

The genes are TRBV4-1 and TRBJ2-1; D gene ambiguous. V gave up 4 bases and J gave up 9 bases, with 22 bases separating them. Germline lookup yields CDR1 MGHRA and CDR2 YSYEKL. The CDR3 spans 16 residues. The CDR3 here is CASSPINLVVYGEQFF. Written as DNA, the CDR3 is TGCGCCAGCAGCCCTATAAATCTAGTGGTGTATGGTGAGCAGTTCTTC.

The chain recombines TRBV7-2 with TRBJ1-2; TRBD1 agrees at 7 bases. Germline CDR1 and CDR2: SGHTA and FQGNSA. Trimming took 5 bases from V and 4 from J; bases not matched to a gene: 4. The CDR3 sequence is 13 residues long. The CDR3 protein is CASSPGQAYGYTF. The DNA for the CDR3 is TGTGCCAGCAGCCCCGGACAGGCCTATGGCTACACCTTC.

The genes are TRBV28 and TRBJ1-1; D is unresolved. The CDR3 contains 15 residues. The germline CDR1 and CDR2 sequences are MDHEN and SYDVKM. V dropped 1 base and J dropped 0 bases, with 9 bases sitting between them. In DNA form, the CDR3 reads TGTGCCAGCAGTTTATTTGGCAGGCTGAACACTGAAGCTTTCTTT. Amino acid sequence: CASSLFGRLNTEAFF. The complete variable domain, with remaining parts taken from reference TRBV28 and TRBJ1-1, reads DVKVTQSSRYLVKRTGEKVFLECVQDMDHENMFWYRQDPGLGLRLIYFSYDVKMKEKGDIPEGYSVSREKKERFSLILESASTNQTSMYLCASSLFGRLNTEAFFGQGTRLTVV.

The CDR3 spells CASSPETEPFNEKLFF. The CDR3 nucleotides are TGCGCCAGCAGCCCTGAGACAGAGCCTTTTAATGAAAAACTGTTTTTT. The chain carries TRBV4-3 and TRBJ1-4; TRBD1 might be the D (5 bases). The germline V gene has CDR1 LGHNA and CDR2 YSLEER. Trimming removed 4 bases from V and 4 bases from J, with 16 bases in between. The CDR3 sequence is 16 residues long.

The chain links TRBV28 to TRBJ1-2, with 7 bases aligning to TRBD1. The CDR3 spans 14 residues. The germline gives CDR1 MDHEN, CDR2 SYDVKM. Unmatched junction bases numbered 8, after V lost 6 bases and J lost 4 bases. DNA of the CDR3: TGTGCCAGCAGAGGGACAGTGCCCTCCTATGGCTACACCTTC. It translates to CASRGTVPSYGYTF.

The J gene is TRBJ2-7, the V gene TRBV6-5; D not resolved. The germline CDR1 and CDR2 sequences are MNHEY and SVGAGI. This CDR3 contains 13 residues. Trimming removed 6 bases at V and 3 bases at J, with 12 bases between. The CDR3 bases are TGTGCCAGCAGGATCCCCCTACGCTACGAGCAGTACTTC. It codes for CASRIPLRYEQYF.

The V call is TRBV19, the J call TRBJ1-5; 7 bases map to TRBD1. This CDR3 region has 16 residues. The V gene's germline CDR1 is LNHDA and CDR2 SQIVND (reference sequence). The trim removed 5 bases at V and 0 bases at J, leaving 7 bases unmatched. In nucleotides, the CDR3 is TGTGCCAGTAGTCGACAGGGCGTAAATAGCAATCAGCCCCAGCATTTT. It is translated as CASSRQGVNSNQPQHF.

This rearrangement joins TRBV15 to TRBJ1-1; D is unclear. The CDR3 consists of 14 residues. CDR1 and CDR2 (germline): LNHNV, YYDKDF (reference sequence). Trimming pared 1 base from V and 5 bases from J, leaving 11 bases between. In DNA form, the CDR3 reads TGTGCCACCAGCAGAGCGACCGCAGCGACTGAAGCTTTCTTT. This sequence encodes CATSRATAATEAFF.

This sequence joins TRBV28 and TRBJ1-4, with D tentatively TRBD1 (5 bases). Between the trimmed V and J ends, which lost 3 bases and 5 bases, there was a span of 10 bases. CDR1 and CDR2 from the germline V gene are MDHEN and SYDVKM. CDR3 length: 14 amino acids. The DNA for the CDR3 is TGTGCCAGCAGTTTCGGAGACAGCAATGAAAAACTGTTTTTT. This codes for CASSFGDSNEKLFF.